The 13 T cell receptor beta chains given below trace back to one sample, sequenced in a study of CD8 T cells in ankylosing spondylitis. TCRdb itself ran the 5' RACE reads through MiXCR, one entry per CDR3 protein. This sample has approximately 100,000 distinct CDR3 sequences; about 24% occur once, and the top ten carry approximately 13%. The sample was synovial fluid, either unsorted or a sorted T cell fraction (not recorded which). The receptors come from a male donor with ankylosing spondylitis.

The rearrangement uses TRBV21-1 and TRBJ2-5; TRBD2, the D gene given by the table, was not confirmed from the DNA. TRBV21-1 is given as a pseudogene. There are 14 residues in the CDR3. CDR3 sequence: CARRWAPAGWTQYF. In DNA, the CDR3 is TGTGCCCGTCGGTGGGCCCCCGCCGGGTGGACCCAGTACTTC.

The rearrangement links TRBV20-1 to TRBJ1-1; D is ambiguous. Trimming took off 6 bases at V and 8 bases at J, with 13 bases between the two ends. The CDR3 consists of 11 residues. Germline-derived CDR1 and CDR2 are DFQATT and SNEGSKA (reference sequence). The CDR3 here is CSAPIGLEAFF. In DNA form, the CDR3 reads TGCAGTGCCCCGATAGGGCTAGAAGCTTTCTTT.

This clonotype was detected only a few times. The chain employs TRBV5-1 and TRBJ2-3; 13 positions agree with TRBD2. There are 15 residues in the CDR3. V lost 4 bases, J lost 5 bases, and 4 bases stayed unmatched. Germline CDR1 and CDR2: SGHRS and YFSETQ. Here the CDR3 DNA reads TGCGCCAGCAGCGGACTAGCGGGAGATGGAGATACGCAGTATTTT. It codes for CASSGLAGDGDTQYF.

This clonotype was counted only a few times. V and J are TRBV4-2 and TRBJ2-1; no clear D gene. CDR1 is LGHNA, CDR2 YNFKEQ, per germline. The CDR3 contains 16 residues. Trimming cost V 1 base and J 0 bases, with 10 bases left between them. The DNA for the CDR3 is TGTGCCAGCAGCCAAGGGGCGGTAAGCTCCTACAATGAGCAGTTCTTC. It yields the protein CASSQGAVSSYNEQFF.

The chain has TRBV5-6 and TRBJ2-7; D remains ambiguous. CDR1 and CDR2 from the germline V gene are SGHDT and YYEEEE. The CDR3 sequence is 12 residues long. The V and J ends lost 4 bases and 7 bases respectively, with 12 bases between them. CDR3 bases: TGTGCCAGCAGCCTTCGACTGGAAGAGCAGTACGTC. This gives the protein CASSLRLEEQYV.

This clonotype occurred many times. The chain uses TRBV12-3 or TRBV12-4 and TRBJ2-5; no clear D gene. CDR3 length: 12 amino acids. Trimming pared 2 bases from V and 5 bases from J, leaving 6 bases between. CDR3 nucleotides: TGTGCCAGCAGTTTAATGGGGGAGACCCAGTACTTC. Translated: CASSLMGETQYF.

The V and J genes are TRBV27 and TRBJ2-1, with D possibly TRBD2 on 6 matching bases. V was shortened by 7 bases and J by 4 bases, with 8 bases between the two germline ends. CDR1 is MNHEY, CDR2 SMNVEV, per germline (reference sequence). The CDR3 consists of 12 residues. The CDR3, as DNA: TGTGCCAGCATCGGAGGGTACAATGAGCAGTTCTTC. This codes for CASIGGYNEQFF.

This clonotype was seen at least ten times. CDR3 loop: CASSLRGTQETQYF. The CDR3 DNA reads as TGTGCCAGCAGCCTCCGGGGGACCCAAGAGACCCAGTACTTC. This chain links TRBV3-1 with TRBJ2-5; tentative D call: TRBD2 (6 bases). CDR3 size: 14 residues. The V end lost 4 bases, the J end lost 1 base, and 10 bases lay between the germline ends. Germline CDR1 is LGHDT and CDR2 is YNNKEL (reference sequence).

This clonotype was observed a few times. This chain uses TRBV10-3 with TRBJ2-3, with 12 bases that match TRBD2. Trimming cost V 1 base and J 3 bases; bases outside gene matches: 2. The CDR3 is 16 amino acids. Germline loops: CDR1 ENHRY, CDR2 SYGVKD. The CDR3 coding sequence is TGTGCCATCAGTGAGTGGACTAGCGGGGATACAGATACGCAGTATTTT. It yields the protein CAISEWTSGDTDTQYF.

The J gene is TRBJ2-2, the V gene TRBV2; possibly TRBD1 for D (5 bases). In germline, CDR1 is SNHLY, CDR2 FYNNEI. Trimming pared 4 bases from V and 3 bases from J, leaving 12 bases between. CDR3 size: 15 residues. The CDR3, as DNA: TGTGCCAGCAGTGGAGGCAGGGCGGACACCGGGGAGCTGTTTTTT. Protein: CASSGGRADTGELFF.

The sample holds many counts of this clonotype. V is TRBV5-1 and J is TRBJ1-5; no firm D call. The V gene lost 0 bases and the J gene lost 4 bases, with 8 bases spanning the gap. CDR1 SGHRS and CDR2 YFSETQ come from the germline V gene. The CDR3 is made up of 14 amino acids. DNA of the CDR3: TGCGCCAGCAGCTTGGCGGGGATGAATCAGCCCCAGCATTTT. Translation gives CASSLAGMNQPQHF.

This clonotype occurred many times. The chain links TRBV20-1 to TRBJ2-7, with D possibly TRBD1 on 6 matching bases. Trimming removed 0 bases at V and 2 bases at J, with 11 bases between. The germline gives CDR1 DFQATT, CDR2 SNEGSKA (reference sequence). The CDR3 contains 14 residues. CDR3 coding DNA: TGCAGTGCTAGAGACAGGGGCAACCCCTACGAGCAGTACTTC. This gives the protein CSARDRGNPYEQYF.

This clonotype has more than one count but fewer than ten. The chain carries TRBV11-2 and TRBJ1-1; 9 nucleotides agree with TRBD1. From germline, CDR1 is SGHAT and CDR2 FQNNGV. The V segment lost 5 bases and the J segment 8 bases; nucleotides outside the gene matches: 6. The CDR3 is made up of 13 amino acids. The CDR3 nucleotides are TGTGCCAGCAGCCTAAGGACAGGGGCCGAAGCTTTCTTT. Encoded protein: CASSLRTGAEAFF.